These T cell receptor beta chains were read from a single sample in a study of human T cells and chemical hapten exposure. TCRdb reprocessed the RACE reads via MiXCR and lists one record per CDR3 protein. Among 350,000 to 400,000 distinct CDR3 sequences listed, approximately 5.1% were seen once. This sample comprised whole blood, obtained in connection with sensitization to the hapten diphenylcyclopropenone (DPC). The receptors originated from a woman aged 45-59 years with alopecia areata. Some clones in this sample may be carry-over from other donors' samples. Both conserved end residues are part of each CDR3. A D gene is named only where the DNA matches it firmly. Clone size is stated in some rows and not others, as once, few, many or a class when expanded.

CDR3nt,CDR3aa,d_gene,abundance,j_gene,v_gene
TGCAGCGTTGAAGCGGGGACCTCCTACGAGCAGTACTTC,CSVEAGTSYEQYF,.,many,TRBJ2-7,TRBV29-1
TGTGCCAGCAGCTTACACGTCGGGTCATCTGGAAACACCATATATTTT,CASSLHVGSSGNTIYF,.,many,TRBJ1-3,TRBV7-9
TGTGCCAGCAGCCTACAGGGTTCGATTTATCAGCCCCAGCATTTT,CASSLQGSIYQPQHF,.,many,TRBJ1-5,TRBV7-6
TGTGCCAGCAGCTTAGACGGCGACGAGCAGTACTTC,CASSLDGDEQYF,.,few,TRBJ2-7,TRBV11-3
TGTGCCAGCAGAAGACTAAACAGGGAGCCTGGGGCCAACGTCCTGACTTTC,CASRRLNREPGANVLTF,.,.,TRBJ2-6,TRBV5-5
TGTGCCAGTAGTATAGTGGGGACTAGCGACCATTATTCTAGCACAGATACGCAGTATTTT,CASSIVGTSDHYSSTDTQYF,TRBD2,.,TRBJ2-3,TRBV19
TGTGCCAGCAGTGAATACAGGGGGCCACTTACAGATACGCAGTATTTT,CASSEYRGPLTDTQYF,TRBD1,many,TRBJ2-3,TRBV6-1
TGTGCCAGCCATTTGGACAGGGCTGGGGCCAACGTCCTGACTTTC,CASHLDRAGANVLTF,TRBD1,few,TRBJ2-6,TRBV2
TGCAGTGCTAGAGATCGTTCCAGGGTCTACGAGCAGTACTTC,CSARDRSRVYEQYF,.,.,TRBJ2-7,TRBV20-1
TGTGCCAGCAGTTATCTGGGGACAGGGAGCTCTGGAAACACCATATATTTT,CASSYLGTGSSGNTIYF,TRBD1,few,TRBJ1-3,TRBV6-5
TGTGCCGTTCAGCGGGAGGCCAACAATGAGCAGTTCTTC,CAVQREANNEQFF,TRBD2,few,TRBJ2-1,TRBV10-3
TGTGCCATCAGTGAGGGTGGGACAGCTATCTATGGCAACACCTTC,CAISEGGTAIYGNTF,TRBD1,.,TRBJ1-2,TRBV10-3
TGTGCCAGCAGTTACCCGGCGCGAGGGTCGGAAGGGACAGGGGGAAGAACCTACAATGAGCAGTTCTTC,CASSYPARGSEGTGGRTYNEQFF,TRBD1,.,TRBJ2-1,TRBV6-5
TGTGCCAGCAGCTTAGTGGTTAGCGGGGGCTCCTACAATGAGCAGTTCTTC,CASSLVVSGGSYNEQFF,TRBD2,.,TRBJ2-1,TRBV7-8
TGTGCCACCAGTGATCCGACAGTGCCCGGGGAGCTGTTTTTT,CATSDPTVPGELFF,.,many,TRBJ2-2,TRBV24-1
TGTGCCAGCAGCTTATTCAGGACAAACGGCCTTCAGTACTTC,CASSLFRTNGLQYF,.,few,TRBJ2-4,TRBV7-8
TGTGCCACCAGCAGAGAACGGGCCGGGTACCTCTACGAGCAGTACTTC,CATSRERAGYLYEQYF,.,few,TRBJ2-7,TRBV15
TGTGCCAGCAGTGAAGAGCGGGGGGCCTTCTCTGGGGCCAACGTCCTGACTTTC,CASSEERGAFSGANVLTF,TRBD2,.,TRBJ2-6,TRBV2
TGTGCCAGCAGTGTAGGTCTAGCGGGTTTCAAAAACATTCAGTACTTC,CASSVGLAGFKNIQYF,TRBD2,many,TRBJ2-4,TRBV6-1
TGTGCCAGCAGGCAGGGAGTGTATGAGCAGTTCTTC,CASRQGVYEQFF,.,few,TRBJ2-1,TRBV7-9
TGTGCCAGCAGCCCAAAGGTGGACGGGGAGCTGTTTTTT,CASSPKVDGELFF,.,many,TRBJ2-2,TRBV11-2
TGTGCCAGCAGAGCTGTCCGGGGAGATACGCAGTATTTT,CASRAVRGDTQYF,.,few,TRBJ2-3,TRBV6-2/TRBV6-3
TGCAGTGCTAGAACGGGGGGGACAGGGGACTACGAGCAGTACTTC,CSARTGGTGDYEQYF,TRBD1,few,TRBJ2-7,TRBV20-1
TGTGCCATCAGGGGGGACTCCACCTACGAGCAGTACTTC,CAIRGDSTYEQYF,.,many,TRBJ2-7,TRBV10-3
TGTGCCATCAGTAGGTCGGAGGGGCATGAGCAGTTCTTC,CAISRSEGHEQFF,.,few,TRBJ2-1,TRBV10-3
TGTGCCAGCAGCTTAGGCCGGACCGTGGGGAACTATGGCTACACCTTC,CASSLGRTVGNYGYTF,.,many,TRBJ1-2,TRBV13
TGCAGTGCTAGACCGAAGACTAGCGGGAGAAAGAACAATGAGCAGTTCTTC,CSARPKTSGRKNNEQFF,TRBD2,many,TRBJ2-1,TRBV20-1
TGCGCCAGCAGCTTCGGAGGGAGGGGAGAGACCCAGTACTTC,CASSFGGRGETQYF,TRBD2,many,TRBJ2-5,TRBV5-1
TGTGCCAGCAGACGTATAAAGGGCATTGGAAACACCATATATTTT,CASRRIKGIGNTIYF,.,few,TRBJ1-3,TRBV11-2
TGTGCCAGCAGTACCCTTTCCGGGACAGGTCCAGAGGCCCAGCATTTT,CASSTLSGTGPEAQHF,TRBD1,many,TRBJ1-5,TRBV6-5
TGTGCCAGCAGTTTGGGCCACCAAAACATTCAGTACTTC,CASSLGHQNIQYF,.,few,TRBJ2-4,TRBV12-3/TRBV12-4
TGTGCCTTCACGTCCGGGACTTTAAACTTTAGGGGCCTAGATACGCAGTATTTT,CAFTSGTLNFRGLDTQYF,.,.,TRBJ2-3,TRBV12-3/TRBV12-4
TGCAGCGCCACAGGGGAGGGAGAGACCCAGTACTTC,CSATGEGETQYF,.,many,TRBJ2-5,TRBV29-1
TGTGCCAGCAGCCGCGACGGGGAGTCTGAAGCTTTCTTT,CASSRDGESEAFF,.,few,TRBJ1-1,TRBV6-2/TRBV6-3
TGTGCCAGCACCACCGGGACAGGGGTGAGAAAAGGCGCTGAAGCTTTCTTT,CASTTGTGVRKGAEAFF,TRBD1,.,TRBJ1-1,TRBV7-9
TGCAGCGTTGGGGAGGGGGCAGACATTCAGTACTTC,CSVGEGADIQYF,.,many,TRBJ2-4,TRBV29-1
TGCGCCAGCAGCGACCGGACAGCTACCTATGGCTACACCTTC,CASSDRTATYGYTF,.,few,TRBJ1-2,TRBV5-1
TGTGCCAGCAGCTTAGACTCCAAACTGTTTTTT,CASSLDSKLFF,.,many,TRBJ1-4,TRBV7-9
TGCGCCAGCAGCTTGGTGGGCCCCTCCGGCGAGCAGTTCTTC,CASSLVGPSGEQFF,.,few,TRBJ2-1,TRBV5-1
TGTGCCAGCGCGCGCGCAGGCCGGGGGCCCCAGCATTTT,CASARAGRGPQHF,.,many,TRBJ1-5,TRBV13
TGTGCCAGCAGCGACGGGCCATCCGGCGGTGAAGCTTTCTTT,CASSDGPSGGEAFF,.,.,TRBJ1-1,TRBV2
TGTGCCAGCAGCTCCGGGGGGCCGGGCACTGAAGCTTTCTTT,CASSSGGPGTEAFF,.,.,TRBJ1-1,TRBV7-8
TGTGCCAGCAGTCCTGGGGAGGGGACGTCCCCTGAGCAGTTCTTC,CASSPGEGTSPEQFF,TRBD2,few,TRBJ2-1,TRBV28
TGTGCCAGCAGCCCCCGGGACGAAGCCTACGAGCAGTACTTC,CASSPRDEAYEQYF,.,.,TRBJ2-7,TRBV7-9
TGTGCCAGCAGTTTAAAGGGGGATGGGTTGAGCGTAGACACTGAAGCTTTCTTT,CASSLKGDGLSVDTEAFF,.,.,TRBJ1-1,TRBV27
TGTGCCAGCAGCAGAGGACAGGGACTTCCTGGGGCCAACGTCCTGACTTTC,CASSRGQGLPGANVLTF,.,many,TRBJ2-6,TRBV21-1
TGCAGTGCTGATGCCCCAGTGCGGGACAGGGGAGACTATGGCTACACCTTC,CSADAPVRDRGDYGYTF,TRBD1,few,TRBJ1-2,TRBV20-1